A single sample is the source of the 15 T cell receptor beta chains below, sequenced in a study of T cell responses to AZD1222 COVID-19 vaccine. Method: immunoSEQ multiplex PCR; TCRdb's copy keeps in-frame clones and lacks some. The data hold around 100,000 clones, with around 81% observed a single time. Sequenced material: peripheral blood, taken on day 0 of AZD1222 vaccination. These receptor sequences come from an adult in good health.

The chain uses TRBV7-2 and TRBJ2-5; TRBD1 matches 8 bases. Germline lookup yields CDR1 SGHTA and CDR2 FQGNSA. The ends lost 5 bases at V and 7 bases at J; junction bases unmatched: 6. This CDR3 has 13 residues. CDR3: CASSAQGAGTQYF. CDR3 nucleotides: TGTGCCAGCAGCGCTCAGGGGGCAGGGACCCAGTACTTC.

The chain couples TRBV7-2 to TRBJ2-3; 10 nucleotides align to TRBD2. This CDR3 has 15 amino acids. Germline V gene sequence: CDR1 SGHTA, CDR2 FQGNSA. V dropped 6 bases and J dropped 1; count of bases not matched to a gene: 4. This chain's CDR3 is CASRLLAGGTDTQYF. CDR3 nucleotides: TGTGCCAGCAGACTCCTAGCGGGAGGCACAGATACGCAGTATTTT. Variable domain in full (rest from reference TRBV7-2 and TRBJ2-3): GAGVSQSPSNKVTEKGKDVELRCDPISGHTALYWYRQSLGQGLEFLIYFQGNSAPDKSGLPSDRFSAERTGGSVSTLTIQRTQQEDSAVYLCASRLLAGGTDTQYFGPGTRLTVL.

This chain joins TRBV29-1 and TRBJ2-5; D possibly corresponds to TRBD1 (6 bases). CDR3 length: 13 residues. V lost 6 bases, J lost 1 base, and 12 bases lay in between. The germline gives CDR1 SQVTM, CDR2 ANQGSEA. The CDR3 DNA reads TGCAGCGTGGCGAGACAGGCCCAAGAGACCCAGTACTTC. It yields the protein CSVARQAQETQYF.

The chain has TRBV18 and TRBJ1-2; 7 bases map to TRBD1. From germline, CDR1 is KGHSH and CDR2 LQKENI. The junction had 6 bases not matched to a gene; V was cut back by 5 bases and J by 3 bases. The length of the CDR3 is 14 residues. Written as DNA, the CDR3 is TGTGCCAGCTCAAGATCCGGGACAGACTATGGCTACACCTTC. Its protein product is CASSRSGTDYGYTF.

The V call is TRBV28, the J call TRBJ2-5, with D possibly TRBD1 on 5 matching bases. Germline V gene lookup returns CDR1 MDHEN and CDR2 SYDVKM. Trimming cost V 8 bases and J 5 bases, with 15 bases left between them. The CDR3 has 13 residues. The CDR3 is CASGHLLAETQYF. The CDR3 DNA is TGTGCCAGCGGACATCTCCTCGCGGAGACCCAGTACTTC.

This clone appeared once. The V and J genes are TRBV5-1 and TRBJ2-7, with D tentatively TRBD2 (6 bases). Germline CDR1 SGHRS, CDR2 YFSETQ. This CDR3 spans 14 amino acids. Trimming pared 0 bases from V and 0 bases from J, leaving 7 bases between. The CDR3 nucleotides read TGCGCCAGCAGCTTGGTCGGGAGCTCCTACGAGCAGTACTTC. Amino acid sequence: CASSLVGSSYEQYF.

The chain carries TRBV6-4 and TRBJ1-3; tentative D call: TRBD1 (5 bases). Germline V CDR1 and CDR2: MRHNA, SNTAGT. The V gene lost 10 bases and the J gene lost 4 bases, with 17 bases spanning the gap. This CDR3 contains 14 residues. The CDR3, as DNA: TGTGCCACCTTTTGCAGGGAGGAAGGAAACACCATATATTTT. Encoded protein: CATFCREEGNTIYF.

V and J are TRBV19 and TRBJ1-5; D is uncertain. V dropped 2 bases and J dropped 1 base, with 9 bases sitting between them. CDR3 length equals 15 residues. Germline V gene sequence: CDR1 LNHDA, CDR2 SQIVND (reference sequence). CDR3 sequence (DNA): TGTGCCAGTAGTATATGGGGTTCGAGCAATCAGCCCCAGCATTTT. It yields the protein CASSIWGSSNQPQHF. The whole variable domain, remainder taken from reference TRBV19 and TRBJ1-5, is DGGITQSPKYLFRKEGQNVTLSCEQNLNHDAMYWYRQDPGQGLRLIYYSQIVNDFQKGDIAEGYSVSREKKESFPLTVTSAQKNPTAFYLCASSIWGSSNQPQHFGDGTRLSIL.

The chain joins TRBV4-1 to TRBJ1-1; D gene uncertain. Germline CDR1 and CDR2: MGHRA and YSYEKL. Trimming took 3 bases from V and 2 from J, leaving 10 bases between them. The CDR3 is 14 residues long. CDR3 sequence reads: CASSHLSANTEAFF. The CDR3 DNA reads TGCGCCAGCAGCCACCTTTCAGCTAACACTGAAGCTTTCTTT.

The chain links TRBV6-4 to TRBJ2-3, with no clear D. Trimming stripped 9 bases from V and 2 bases from J, with 3 bases between. The CDR3 is made up of 10 amino acids. Germline V gene data show CDR1 as MRHNA and CDR2 as SNTAGT. In nucleotides, the CDR3 is TGTGCCAGAAACACAGATACGCAGTATTTT. This gives the protein CARNTDTQYF.

A single count supports this clone. The chain is built from TRBV19 and TRBJ2-2; D possibly matches TRBD1 or TRBD2 (5 bases each). CDR3 size: 16 residues. V was clipped by 3 bases and J by 8 bases, with 19 bases between them. Germline CDR1 is LNHDA and CDR2 is SQIVND (reference sequence). CDR3 region: CASSMWGTWGTGELFF. In nucleotides, the CDR3 is TGTGCCAGTAGTATGTGGGGGACCTGGGGAACGGGGGAGCTGTTTTTT.

The chain joins TRBV18 to TRBJ1-1; D not resolved. CDR1 is KGHSH and CDR2 is LQKENI in the germline V gene. Trimming pared 1 base from V and 6 bases from J, leaving 6 bases between. The CDR3 extends over 12 amino acids. The DNA for the CDR3 is TGTGCCAGCTCACCACGGTTAGCTGAAGCTTTCTTT. Amino acids: CASSPRLAEAFF.

The chain couples TRBV3-1 (or the pseudogene TRBV3-2) to TRBJ1-3; no firm D call. The CDR3 has 14 residues. The V end was cut by 0 bases, the J end by 7 bases, with 10 bases between. Germline-derived CDR1 and CDR2 are LGHDT and YNNKEL (reference sequence). The DNA for the CDR3 is TGTGCCAGCAGCCAAGAAGGCGTGTGGAACACCATATATTTT. Its translation: CASSQEGVWNTIYF.

This clone was counted a few times. The chain couples TRBV3-1 (or the pseudogene TRBV3-2) to TRBJ2-5; the D call may be TRBD1 or TRBD2 (5 bases each). Trimming took 4 bases from V and 5 from J, leaving 20 bases between them. The CDR3 spans 16 residues. Germline V CDR1 and CDR2: LGHDT, YNNKEL (reference sequence). CDR3 coding DNA: TGTGCCAGCAGCCTCGGGACCGAACTTTGGGGGGAGACCCAGTACTTC. It is translated as CASSLGTELWGETQYF.

The rearrangement joins TRBV15 to TRBJ1-6, with D perhaps matching TRBD1 (5 bases). V was cut by 3 bases and J by 8 bases, with 11 bases left in between. Germline values: CDR1 LNHNV, CDR2 YYDKDF (reference sequence). This CDR3 spans 14 amino acids. CDR3 coding DNA: TGTGCCACCAGCAGTCAAGGGGTTGATTCACCCCTCCACTTT. Amino acids: CATSSQGVDSPLHF.